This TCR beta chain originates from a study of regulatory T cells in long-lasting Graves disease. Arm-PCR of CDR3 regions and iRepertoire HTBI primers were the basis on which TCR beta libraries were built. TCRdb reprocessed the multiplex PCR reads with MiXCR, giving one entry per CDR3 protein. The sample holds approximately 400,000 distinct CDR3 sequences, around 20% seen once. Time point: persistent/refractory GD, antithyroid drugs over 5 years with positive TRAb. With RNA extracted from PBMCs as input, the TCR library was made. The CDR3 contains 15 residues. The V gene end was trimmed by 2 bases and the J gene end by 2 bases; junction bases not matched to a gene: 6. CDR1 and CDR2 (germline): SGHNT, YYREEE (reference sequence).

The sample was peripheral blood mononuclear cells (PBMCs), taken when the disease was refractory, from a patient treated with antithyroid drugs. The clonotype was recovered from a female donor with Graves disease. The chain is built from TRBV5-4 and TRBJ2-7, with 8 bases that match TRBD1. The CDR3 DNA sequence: TGTGCCAGCAGCTTTTACGGGACAGGAGCCTACGAGCAGTACTTC. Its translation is CASSFYGTGAYEQYF.